A single sample is the source of the 7 T cell receptor beta chains below, sequenced in a study of shared clonotypes between healthy human individuals. The table came from immunoSEQ multiplex PCR; TCRdb's copy has only in-frame clones and leaves some out. The sample shows hundreds of thousands of clones, around 80% of them seen only once. Sequenced material: PBMCs. The receptors shown here come from a woman aged 40 to 50 in good health. Some clones in this sample may be carry-over from other donors' samples.

The gene calls are TRBV30 and TRBJ2-5; perhaps TRBD2 as D (5 bases). Between the trimmed V and J ends, which lost 0 bases and 3 bases, there was a span of 8 bases. The CDR3 extends over 13 amino acids. In germline, CDR1 is GTSNPN, CDR2 SVGIG (reference sequence). The CDR3 here is CAWSVQREETQYF. CDR3 nucleotides: TGTGCCTGGAGTGTACAGAGGGAAGAGACCCAGTACTTC. Variable domain in full (rest from reference TRBV30 and TRBJ2-5): SQTIHQWPATLVQPVGSPLSLECTVEGTSNPNLYWYRQAAGRGLQLLFYSVGIGQISSEVPQNLSASRPQDRQFILSSKKLLLSDSGFYLCAWSVQREETQYFGPGTRLLVL.

In this sample, this clone turned up many times. The chain couples TRBV5-1 to TRBJ2-1; tentatively, D is TRBD1 (5 bases). V was clipped by 1 base and J by 6 bases, with 14 bases between them. Looked up from germline, CDR1 is SGHRS and CDR2 is YFSETQ. This CDR3 is 15 amino acids long. CDR3: CASSLRVTASNEQFF. The CDR3 DNA reads as TGCGCCAGCAGCTTGCGCGTGACAGCCTCCAATGAGCAGTTCTTC.

There are a few counts of this clone. Distinct nucleotide sequences in the sample also encode this CDR3. The chain joins TRBV28 to TRBJ1-2; D is unresolved. The ends were cut back, 6 bases at V and 2 bases at J, with 10 bases in the middle. Germline loops: CDR1 MDHEN, CDR2 SYDVKM. This CDR3 has 13 amino acids. CDR3 bases: TGTGCCAGCAGCCCCCCCGGGAACTATGGCTACACCTTC. Protein sequence: CASSPPGNYGYTF.

This chain connects TRBV28 to TRBJ1-1, with D unresolved. Trimming cost V 5 bases and J 1 base, with 8 bases left between them. This CDR3 is 13 amino acids long. Looked up from germline, CDR1 is MDHEN and CDR2 is SYDVKM. The CDR3 coding sequence is TGTGCCAGCAGTCTAGACCAGAACACTGAAGCTTTCTTT. It codes for CASSLDQNTEAFF.

V is TRBV28 and J is TRBJ2-1; tentatively, D is TRBD1 (6 bases). CDR3 length: 16 residues. Germline V gene sequence: CDR1 MDHEN, CDR2 SYDVKM. V lost 5 bases to trimming and J lost 0 bases, with 14 bases between them. DNA of the CDR3: TGTGCCAGCAGTCTCCAGGGGTGGAGCTCCTACAATGAGCAGTTCTTC. It translates to CASSLQGWSSYNEQFF.

V and J are TRBV28 and TRBJ2-7; D tentatively fits TRBD1 or TRBD2 (5 bases each). V shed 9 bases and J shed 5 bases, with 14 bases lying between them. The CDR3 has 12 amino acids. Germline V CDR1 and CDR2: MDHEN, SYDVKM. The CDR3 sequence is CASQAWGNEQYF. The CDR3 DNA reads as TGTGCCAGTCAGGCATGGGGGAACGAGCAGTACTTC.

This clone was picked up many times. Other DNA sequences in this sample translate to the same CDR3. V usage is TRBV10-3 and J usage is TRBJ2-1, with 11 bases identical to TRBD2. V shed 10 bases, J shed 4 bases, and the junction held 6 bases outside the gene matches. Germline lookup yields CDR1 ENHRY and CDR2 SYGVKD. The CDR3 extends over 14 amino acids. CDR3: CATGGLADYNEQFF. CDR3 nucleotides: TGTGCCACCGGGGGACTAGCGGATTACAATGAGCAGTTCTTC.